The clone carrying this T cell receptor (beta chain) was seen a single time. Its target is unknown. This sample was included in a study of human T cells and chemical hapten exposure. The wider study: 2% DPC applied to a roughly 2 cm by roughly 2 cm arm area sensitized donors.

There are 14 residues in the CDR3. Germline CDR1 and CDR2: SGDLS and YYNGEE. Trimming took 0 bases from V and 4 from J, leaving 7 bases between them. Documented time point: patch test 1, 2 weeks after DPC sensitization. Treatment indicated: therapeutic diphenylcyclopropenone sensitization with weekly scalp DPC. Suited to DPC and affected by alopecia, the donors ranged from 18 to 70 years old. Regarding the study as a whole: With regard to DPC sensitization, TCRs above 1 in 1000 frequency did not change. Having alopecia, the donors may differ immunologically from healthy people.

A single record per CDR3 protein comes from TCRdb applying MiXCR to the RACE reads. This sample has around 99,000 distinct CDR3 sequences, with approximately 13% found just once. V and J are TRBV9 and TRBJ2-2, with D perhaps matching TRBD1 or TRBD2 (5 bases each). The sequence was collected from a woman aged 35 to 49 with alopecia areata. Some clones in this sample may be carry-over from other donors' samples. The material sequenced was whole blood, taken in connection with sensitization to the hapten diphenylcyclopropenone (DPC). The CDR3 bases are TGTGCCAGCAGCGTAGTTGGGGGCACCGGGGAGCTGTTTTTT. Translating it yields CASSVVGGTGELFF.